This T cell receptor beta chain comes out of a study of Tregs in tolerant kidney transplant recipients. Study at large: After B cell culture, CD4+CD8-CD25+CD127- and CD4+CD8-4-1BB+CD40L- cells were sorted. Donor B cells were activated for nine to ten days on irradiated CD40L-expressing 3T3 cells.

Findings and caveats of the study: Donor-specific Treg expansion exceeded global Treg expansion in tolerant patients, suggesting antigen drive. Tregs expanded with activated donor B cells seemed most donor-specific.

The CDR3 spans 15 residues. The germline gives CDR1 LNHDA, CDR2 SQIVND (reference sequence). Trimming pared 6 bases from V and 3 bases from J, leaving 15 bases between. About this clone: Its antigen is as yet unknown.

TCRdb's copy holds only in-frame clones and misses some; the assay was immunoSEQ multiplex PCR. The table has several thousand clones, around 90% seen once. The receptor comes from a human patient who received a combined kidney and bone marrow transplant. The rearrangement links TRBV19 to TRBJ2-1; D remains unclear. Specimen: Tregs from blood cultured with allogeneic cells, collected before the transplant. CDR3 coding DNA: TGTGCCAGTAGCACCCCGGGCCCGGGCTACAATGAGCAGTTCTTC. This gives the protein CASSTPGPGYNEQFF. Supplemented by reference TRBV19 and TRBJ2-1, the full variable domain reads DGGITQSPKYLFRKEGQNVTLSCEQNLNHDAMYWYRQDPGQGLRLIYYSQIVNDFQKGDIAEGYSVSREKKESFPLTVTSAQKNPTAFYLCASSTPGPGYNEQFFGPGTRLTVL.